This T cell receptor beta chain was documented in a study of blood T cell repertoires in COVID-19. The wider study: From T cells, B-cell-depleted T cells, or PBMCs came the material, which was cDNA or gDNA.

TCRdb's table, derived via immunoSEQ multiplex PCR, lists solely in-frame clones and lacks some. This sample yields around 180,000 clones, of which around 72% are seen a single time; about 3% belongs to the top ten. CDR1 and CDR2 (germline): GTSNPN, SVGIG (reference sequence). This CDR3 contains 15 residues. The ends lost 2 bases at V and 2 bases at J; junction bases unmatched: 2. This sequence was found in a woman of 80 years or more with acute or convalescent COVID-19. The specimen was peripheral blood. J is TRBJ2-5 and V is TRBV30; 13 positions match TRBD2. CDR3 DNA sequence: TGTGCCTGGAGTAGGGGACTAGCGGGGCAAGAGACCCAGTACTTC. Its translation is CAWSRGLAGQETQYF.